One sample yielded the 10 T cell receptor beta chains listed below, sequenced in a study of glioma-infiltrating T cells. The iRepertoire nested amplicon-rescue multiplex PCR amplified TCR alpha and beta CDR3s from RNA. MiXCR, run by TCRdb on the multiplex PCR reads, gives a single entry per CDR3 protein. The sample has about 89,000 distinct CDR3 sequences, about 23% seen once. The specimen sequenced was glioma tissue, nonneoplastic brain tissue, or PBMCs (not recorded which). These receptors were obtained from a human donor with low-grade glioma or glioblastoma, undergoing nonglioma brain surgery, or in good health (not recorded which).

This clonotype occurred many times. The gene calls are TRBV20-1 and TRBJ1-1; D gene uncertain. This CDR3 comprises 12 residues. The V end lost 6 bases, the J end lost 2 bases, and 10 bases lay between the germline ends. Germline V gives CDR1 DFQATT, CDR2 SNEGSKA (reference sequence). In nucleotides, the CDR3 is TGCAGTGCCAAACTAGGCAACACTGAAGCTTTCTTT. The encoded protein is CSAKLGNTEAFF.

For this clonotype: A much larger clonotype is one base distant, so this may be a read error. The V and J genes are TRBV7-2 and TRBJ2-7, with D uncertain. The CDR3 sequence is 15 residues long. In germline, CDR1 is SGHTA, CDR2 FQGNSA. CDR3 bases: TGTGCCATCAGCCGCAGAATGGGGTTGGCCTACGAGCAGTACTTC. Its protein is CAISRRMGLAYEQYF. Drawing the rest from reference TRBV7-2 and TRBJ2-7, the complete variable domain is GAGVSQSPSNKVTEKGKDVELRCDPISGHTALYWYRQSLGQGLEFLIYFQGNSAPDKSGLPSDRFSAERTGGSVSTLTIQRTQQEDSAVYLCAISRRMGLAYEQYFGPGTRLTVT.

This clonotype appeared many times. The V and J genes are TRBV12-3 or TRBV12-4 and TRBJ2-5, with 10 bases matching TRBD2. V gave up 6 bases and J gave up 2 bases; unmatched junction bases: 6. The CDR3 loop spans 15 amino acids. For the CDR3, the DNA is TGTGCCAGCAGCCGAGCGGGAGGGAATCAAGAGACCCAGTACTTC. Translating it yields CASSRAGGNQETQYF.

V gene TRBV5-6 combines with J gene TRBJ2-7; a weak D match, TRBD2 (6 bases). This CDR3 spans 14 amino acids. Germline lookup yields CDR1 SGHDT and CDR2 YYEEEE. The V gene lost 2 bases and the J gene lost 1 base, with 10 bases spanning the gap. This chain's CDR3 is CASSFGLLSYEQYF. The CDR3 bases are TGTGCCAGCAGCTTTGGACTACTTTCCTACGAGCAGTACTTC. Variable domain in full (rest from reference TRBV5-6 and TRBJ2-7): DAGVTQSPTHLIKTRGQQVTLRCSPKSGHDTVSWYQQALGQGPQFIFQYYEEEERQRGNFPDRFSGHQFPNYSSELNVNALLLGDSALYLCASSFGLLSYEQYFGPGTRLTVT.

This clonotype was counted many times. The chain's CDR3 is CASSIRDIPNYGYTF. The CDR3 DNA reads TGTGCCAGCAGCATCCGGGACATACCTAACTATGGCTACACCTTC. The V and J genes are TRBV5-4 and TRBJ1-2; the D gene is possibly TRBD1 (6 bases). The V gene's germline CDR1 is SGHNT and CDR2 YYREEE (reference sequence). V was cut by 4 bases and J by 0 bases, with 13 bases left in between. CDR3 length equals 15 residues. Full variable domain (rest looked up from reference TRBV5-4 and TRBJ1-2): ETGVTQSPTHLIKTRGQQVTLRCSSQSGHNTVSWYQQALGQGPQFIFQYYREEENGRGNFPPRFSGLQFPNYSSELNVNALELDDSALYLCASSIRDIPNYGYTFGSGTRLTVV.

This clonotype has a single count. V usage is TRBV10-3 and J usage is TRBJ2-7; 9 nucleotides line up with TRBD1. The V gene end was trimmed by 0 bases and the J gene end by 1 base; junction bases not matched to a gene: 4. This CDR3 has 16 residues. Looked up from germline, CDR1 is ENHRY and CDR2 is SYGVKD. For the CDR3, the DNA is TGTGCCATCAGTGAGTCGAGTGACAGGGGGTCCTACGAGCAGTACTTC. Protein: CAISESSDRGSYEQYF.

Comment on this clonotype: A read error is possible here, since a much larger clone lies one base away. The chain links TRBV3-1 to TRBJ2-3; D possibly corresponds to TRBD2 (6 bases). CDR3 length: 14 amino acids. CDR1 is LGHDT and CDR2 is YNNKEL in the germline V gene (reference sequence). CDR3 sequence: CASSRSGSADAQYF. The CDR3 DNA reads TGTGCCAGCAGCCGGTCCGGGAGTGCAGATGCGCAGTATTTT.

DNA for the CDR3: TGTGCCAGCAGTTACTCGTCGAGCGAGAGCACAGATACGCAGTATTTT. Residues: CASSYSSSESTDTQYF. This chain joins TRBV27 and TRBJ2-3; D call uncertain. Per germline, CDR1 MNHEY and CDR2 SMNVEV (reference sequence). The CDR3 is made up of 16 amino acids. The V gene lost 4 bases and the J gene lost 0 bases, with 14 bases spanning the gap.

This clonotype was seen at least ten times. This chain joins TRBV6-2 or TRBV6-3 and TRBJ2-7, with a weak D call TRBD2 (6 bases). The CDR3 sequence is 16 residues long. V was cut by 2 bases and J by 0 bases, with 14 bases left in between. CDR1 and CDR2 from the germline V gene are MNHEY and SVGEGT. The CDR3 sequence: CASSYLARALSYEQYF. Written as DNA, the CDR3 is TGTGCCAGCAGTTACCTAGCGCGCGCCCTCTCCTACGAGCAGTACTTC.

V and J are TRBV5-1 and TRBJ2-5, with D unresolved. Looked up from germline, CDR1 is SGHRS and CDR2 is YFSETQ. CDR3 length equals 14 residues. V was clipped by 1 base and J by 1 base, with 8 bases between them. CDR3 residues: CASSLSLPQETQYF. CDR3 nucleotide sequence: TGCGCCAGCAGCTTGAGCCTACCCCAAGAGACCCAGTACTTC.